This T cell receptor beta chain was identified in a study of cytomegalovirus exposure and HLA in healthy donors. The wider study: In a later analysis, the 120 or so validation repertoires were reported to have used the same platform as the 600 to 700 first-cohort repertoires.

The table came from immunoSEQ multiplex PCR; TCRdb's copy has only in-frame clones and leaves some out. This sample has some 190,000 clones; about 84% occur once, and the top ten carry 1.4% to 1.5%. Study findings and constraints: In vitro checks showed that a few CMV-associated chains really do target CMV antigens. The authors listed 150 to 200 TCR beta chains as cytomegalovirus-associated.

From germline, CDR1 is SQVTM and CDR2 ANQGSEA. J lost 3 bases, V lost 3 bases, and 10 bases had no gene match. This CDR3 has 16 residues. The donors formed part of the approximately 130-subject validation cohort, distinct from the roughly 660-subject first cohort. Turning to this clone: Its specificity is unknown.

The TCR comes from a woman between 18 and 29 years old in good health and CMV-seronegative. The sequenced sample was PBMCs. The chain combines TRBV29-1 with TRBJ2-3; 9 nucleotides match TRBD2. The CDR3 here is CSVDMARGGITDTQYF. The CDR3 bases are TGCAGCGTTGATATGGCGCGGGGGGGCATAACAGATACGCAGTATTTT.